The present entry profiles one T cell receptor beta chain with its context. Its antigen is not identified. The data are from a study of brain T cells in children with intractable seizures. Study-wide findings and caveats: Pre- and post-surgery blood differed in depth, so pre-surgery absences may be undersampling. Only CDR3 sequence similarity suggested viral specificity, without known HCMV serostatus.

Assay: immunoSEQ multiplex PCR; the TCRdb copy retains only in-frame clones and omits some. The repertoire has over 95,000 clones, approximately 94% of them found once; the top ten carry 3.5% to 4%. Only cases whose brain tissue showed the highest T cell transcript signatures were sequenced. Before surgery, patients took at least one anti-epileptic drug. The sequencing here drew on peripheral blood, taken at surgery. This TCR derives from a boy under two years old with hemimegalencephaly and intractable seizures.

The CDR3 sequence is CATQAESSYNEQFF. DNA of the CDR3: TGTGCCACACAGGCCGAGAGCTCCTACAATGAGCAGTTCTTC. This chain uses TRBV24-1 with TRBJ2-1; maybe TRBD1 (5 bases). CDR1 KGHDR and CDR2 SFDVKD come from the germline V gene. V was shortened by 10 bases and J by 0 bases, with 12 bases between the two germline ends. This CDR3 is built from 14 residues.